Detailed here is one T cell receptor (beta chain). This sample was included in a study of blood T cell repertoires in COVID-19. Across the study: The analysed material was cDNA or gDNA that came from T cells, B-cell-depleted T cells, or PBMCs.

Generated by immunoSEQ multiplex PCR, the TCRdb table keeps only in-frame clones and is missing some. The sample carries about 140,000 clones, roughly 90% recorded once. The CDR3 has 14 amino acids. The V gene's germline CDR1 is SGHRS and CDR2 YFSETQ. V lost 0 bases, J lost 8 bases, and 12 bases lay in between. The TCR was taken from a man in his 70s with acute or convalescent COVID-19. The sample comprised peripheral blood. V gene TRBV5-1 combines with J gene TRBJ2-4; tentative D call: TRBD1 (5 bases). The CDR3 DNA reads as TGCGCCAGCAGCTTGGGGACAACTTCGGACATTCAGTACTTC. Translated: CASSLGTTSDIQYF.